This record concerns one T cell receptor beta chain sequence. The sample originates from a study of blood T cell repertoires in COVID-19. About the study: Samples representing acute and convalescent COVID-19 were sourced from the United States, Italy and Spain.

Original analysis: From reference gene primer amplification, estimates of nucleated cell counts were derived. Data came from immunoSEQ multiplex PCR; TCRdb stores just in-frame clones and leaves some out. V, J and clone size derive from that table, while D and trimming were established from the DNA sequence. The sample consists of 150,000 to 200,000 clones, 88% of them appearing once. Participant reports of clinical history set cohort assignment. The sequence derives from a young woman who had recovered from COVID-19. The source material was PBMCs or T cells enriched from blood (not recorded which).

As DNA, the CDR3 is TGTGCCAGCAGCCAAGTCGCAGGGGTTGCCGGGGAGCTGTTTTTT. The encoded protein is CASSQVAGVAGELFF. The chain recombines TRBV4-2 with TRBJ2-2, with a tentative D call TRBD1 (6 bases). Germline loops: CDR1 LGHNA, CDR2 YNFKEQ. CDR3 size: 15 residues. The ends were cut back, 1 base at V and 6 bases at J, with 12 bases in the middle.